This is a list of T cell receptor beta chains from one sample in a study of PD-L1 blockade in urothelial cancer. Here immunoSEQ multiplex PCR was the method, and the copy in TCRdb shows in-frame clones only, minus some. The data show some 31,000 clones, with 79% seen just once and around 3.4% held by the top ten. Material: PBMCs, obtained around atezolizumab (anti-PD-L1) treatment. The receptors originated from a man aged 65 to 85 with urothelial cancer. Each CDR3 is given with its conserved first and last residue. Each record gives: CDR3 length, clone size, V gene, CDR3 protein. For some rows the clone size is stated as once, few or many, or as a class when expanded; others skip it.

>18|few|TRBV10-2
CASSESGAGGPNTGELFF
>15|-|TRBV7-2
CASSLEIPQRGTQYF
>13|-|TRBV30
CAWSVSTYNEQFF
>14|-|TRBV6-4
CASSVQTNTGELFF
>17|-|TRBV18
CASSPAPGLAASNEQFF
>15|-|TRBV6-5
CASSHRAPGGREQYF
>11|-|TRBV6-5
CASRDIYGYTF
>18|-|TRBV4-1
CASSQVAGILSSGNTIYF
>14|medium-sized|TRBV4-1
CASSGQGATGELFF
>14|-|TRBV6-1
CASSEERLVNTQYF
>16|-|TRBV5-4
CASGTGGPTGANVLTF
>14|-|TRBV7-9
CASSFGTGDGEQYF
>17|-|TRBV29-1
CSVEEFQGQGPGETQYF
>15|-|TRBV11-3
CASSYGTSGTDTQYF
>15|-|TRBV7-9
CASVTGGTLNEKLFF
>15|-|TRBV5-1
CATRTGSGNQETQYF
>14|-|TRBV25-1
CASSAGQGASEAFF
>15|-|TRBV18
CASSPRDRVIYEQYF
>15|-|TRBV5-4
CASTLGAGEINEQFF
>14|once|TRBV6-6
CASSTRTGSYEQYF
>14|-|TRBV19
CASSSRTEADIQYF
>16|once|TRBV6-5
CASSYKWTGGHYGYTF
>16|once|TRBV15
CATSRGVGQGTHGYTF
>12|-|TRBV2
CASSGRNYGYTF
>16|-|TRBV4-3
CASSQDSVTGTYGYTF
>13|-|TRBV7-9
CASSRQVLYEQYF
>18|once|TRBV5-5
CASSSIPAGATPTDTQYF
>14|-|TRBV2
CASSEHSGRETQYF
>14|once|TRBV19
CASSIQGDTGELFF
>14|-|TRBV6-5
CASRRDRENSPLHF
>14|-|TRBV30
CAWSRDRGGSPLHF
>16|once|TRBV5-6
CASSRLGRDPTDTQYF
>13|-|TRBV2
CASSENKNSPLHF
>16|-|TRBV4-3
CASSQEVTGKGSPLHF
>15|-|TRBV5-1
CASSSGTSDYNEQFF
>14|-|TRBV4-2
CASSRDGTGDEQFF
>13|-|TRBV9
CASSVAGGNEQYF
>16|-|TRBV7-9
CASSRWAGASTDTQYF
>19|-|TRBV9
CASSVGGLAGPSSYNEQFF
>13|-|TRBV6-5
CASSSDRGSGYTF
>16|-|TRBV12-2
CASRLAARGLTNEQFF
>15|-|TRBV9
CASSVTSGTTGELFF
>15|-|TRBV4-3
CASSQIPGRDTEAFF
>13|-|TRBV19
CASSYLGQGEAFF
>15|-|TRBV14
CASSQAGGARREQFF
>14|-|TRBV5-1
CASSSVEGHNEQFF